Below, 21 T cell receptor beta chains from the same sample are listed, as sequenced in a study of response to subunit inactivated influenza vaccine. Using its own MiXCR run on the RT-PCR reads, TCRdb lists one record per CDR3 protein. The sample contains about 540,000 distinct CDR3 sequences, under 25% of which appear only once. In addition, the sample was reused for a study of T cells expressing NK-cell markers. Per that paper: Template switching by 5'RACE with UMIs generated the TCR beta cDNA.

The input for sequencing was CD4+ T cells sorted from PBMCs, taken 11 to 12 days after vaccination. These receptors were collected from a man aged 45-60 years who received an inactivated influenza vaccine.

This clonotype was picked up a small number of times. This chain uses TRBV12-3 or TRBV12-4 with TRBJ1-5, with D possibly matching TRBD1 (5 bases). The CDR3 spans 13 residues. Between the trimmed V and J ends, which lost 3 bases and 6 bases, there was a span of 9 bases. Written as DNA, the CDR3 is TGTGCCAGCAGTTTTGGGGCCGGTCAGCCCCAGCATTTT. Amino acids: CASSFGAGQPQHF.

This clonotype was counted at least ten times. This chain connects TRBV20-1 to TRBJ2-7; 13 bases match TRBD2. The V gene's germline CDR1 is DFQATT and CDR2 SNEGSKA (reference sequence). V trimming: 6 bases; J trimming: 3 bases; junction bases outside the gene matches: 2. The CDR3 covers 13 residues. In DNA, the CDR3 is TGCAGTGCCAGGACTAGCGGGGGCTACGAGCAGTACTTC. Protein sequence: CSARTSGGYEQYF.

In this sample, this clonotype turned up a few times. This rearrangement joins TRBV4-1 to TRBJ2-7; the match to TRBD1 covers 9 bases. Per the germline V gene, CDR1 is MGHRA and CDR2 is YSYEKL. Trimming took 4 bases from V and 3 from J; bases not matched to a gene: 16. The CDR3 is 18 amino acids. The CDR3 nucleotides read TGCGCCAGCAGCCTCATCCAGCCCCGGACAGGGGTTGACTACGAGCAGTACTTC. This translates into CASSLIQPRTGVDYEQYF.

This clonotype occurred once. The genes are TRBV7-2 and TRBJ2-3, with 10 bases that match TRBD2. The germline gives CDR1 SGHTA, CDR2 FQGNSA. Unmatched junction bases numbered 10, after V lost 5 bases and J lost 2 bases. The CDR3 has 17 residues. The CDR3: CASSRSGGTRYTDTQYF. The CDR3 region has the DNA TGTGCCAGCAGCCGTAGCGGGGGGACACGATACACAGATACGCAGTATTTT. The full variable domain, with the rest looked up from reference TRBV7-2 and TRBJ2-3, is GAGVSQSPSNKVTEKGKDVELRCDPISGHTALYWYRQSLGQGLEFLIYFQGNSAPDKSGLPSDRFSAERTGGSVSTLTIQRTQQEDSAVYLCASSRSGGTRYTDTQYFGPGTRLTVL.

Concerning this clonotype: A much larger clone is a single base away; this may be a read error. CDR3: CASSLTPSYEQYF. Written as DNA, the CDR3 is TGTGCCAGCAGCTTGACACCCTCCTACGAGCAGTACTTC. The chain combines TRBV5-4 with TRBJ2-7; no clear D gene. In germline, CDR1 is SGHNT, CDR2 YYREEE (reference sequence). The CDR3 consists of 13 residues. V gave up 1 base and J gave up 0 bases, with 5 bases separating them.

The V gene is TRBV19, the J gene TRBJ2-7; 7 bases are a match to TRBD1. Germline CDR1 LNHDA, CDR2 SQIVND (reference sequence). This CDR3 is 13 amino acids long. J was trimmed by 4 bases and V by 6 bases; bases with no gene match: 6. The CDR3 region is CASSDRAQYEQYF. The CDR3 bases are TGTGCCAGTAGCGACAGGGCCCAGTACGAGCAGTACTTC. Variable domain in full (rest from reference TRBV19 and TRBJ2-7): DGGITQSPKYLFRKEGQNVTLSCEQNLNHDAMYWYRQDPGQGLRLIYYSQIVNDFQKGDIAEGYSVSREKKESFPLTVTSAQKNPTAFYLCASSDRAQYEQYFGPGTRLTVT.

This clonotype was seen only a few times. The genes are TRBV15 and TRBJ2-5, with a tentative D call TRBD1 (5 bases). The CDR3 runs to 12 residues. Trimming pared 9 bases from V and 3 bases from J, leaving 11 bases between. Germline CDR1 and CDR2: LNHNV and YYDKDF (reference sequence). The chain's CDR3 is CATVGAEETQYF. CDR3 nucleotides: TGTGCCACAGTTGGGGCGGAAGAGACCCAGTACTTC.

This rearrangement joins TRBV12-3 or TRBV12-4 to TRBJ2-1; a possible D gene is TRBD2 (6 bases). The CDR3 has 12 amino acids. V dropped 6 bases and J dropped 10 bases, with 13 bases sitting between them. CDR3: CASRGGLGEQFF. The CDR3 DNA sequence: TGTGCCAGCAGGGGGGGATTGGGGGAGCAGTTCTTC.

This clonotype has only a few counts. In DNA, the CDR3 is TGTGCCACCTTTCACCAGGGGACCTACGAGCAGTACTTC. Translation gives CATFHQGTYEQYF. V and J are TRBV10-3 and TRBJ2-7; possible D gene TRBD1, 6 bases. V was shortened by 10 bases and J by 2 bases, with 15 bases between the two germline ends. CDR1 and CDR2 (germline): ENHRY, SYGVKD. This CDR3 contains 13 residues.

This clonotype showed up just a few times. The CDR3 protein is CASSSLGIYEQYF. DNA of the CDR3: TGTGCCAGCAGCTCACTGGGGATCTACGAGCAGTACTTC. This chain links TRBV7-2 with TRBJ2-7; D is uncertain. This CDR3 is built from 13 residues. Germline CDR1 reads SGHTA; CDR2 reads FQGNSA. V shed 4 bases and J shed 3 bases, with 10 bases lying between them. Based on the CDR3 plus reference TRBV7-2 and TRBJ2-7, the full variable domain is GAGVSQSPSNKVTEKGKDVELRCDPISGHTALYWYRQSLGQGLEFLIYFQGNSAPDKSGLPSDRFSAERTGGSVSTLTIQRTQQEDSAVYLCASSSLGIYEQYFGPGTRLTVT.

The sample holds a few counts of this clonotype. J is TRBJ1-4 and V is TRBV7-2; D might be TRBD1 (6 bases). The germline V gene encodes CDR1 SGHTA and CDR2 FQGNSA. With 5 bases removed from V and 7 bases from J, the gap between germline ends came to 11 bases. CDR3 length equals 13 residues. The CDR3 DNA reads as TGTGCCAGCAGCCGGGGGGCCGTTGAAAAACTGTTTTTT. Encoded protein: CASSRGAVEKLFF.

The CDR3 spells CSPYREDTGELFF. The CDR3 DNA reads TGCAGTCCCTACAGGGAGGATACCGGGGAGCTGTTTTTT. J is TRBJ2-2 and V is TRBV20-1; D assignment may be TRBD1 or TRBD2 (6 bases each). This CDR3 comprises 13 residues. With 8 bases removed from V and 5 bases from J, the gap between germline ends came to 15 bases. From germline, CDR1 is DFQATT and CDR2 SNEGSKA (reference sequence).

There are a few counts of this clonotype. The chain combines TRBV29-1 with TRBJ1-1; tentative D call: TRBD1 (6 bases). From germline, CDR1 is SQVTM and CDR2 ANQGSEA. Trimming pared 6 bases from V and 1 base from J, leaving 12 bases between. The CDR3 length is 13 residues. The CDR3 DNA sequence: TGCAGCGTAACAGGGATGTCGAACACTGAAGCTTTCTTT. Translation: CSVTGMSNTEAFF.

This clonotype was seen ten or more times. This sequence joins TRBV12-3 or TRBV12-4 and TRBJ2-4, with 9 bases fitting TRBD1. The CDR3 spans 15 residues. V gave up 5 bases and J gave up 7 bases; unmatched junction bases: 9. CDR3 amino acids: CASSLSLGTGNIQYF. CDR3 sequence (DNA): TGTGCCAGCAGTCTATCCCTTGGGACAGGGAACATTCAGTACTTC.

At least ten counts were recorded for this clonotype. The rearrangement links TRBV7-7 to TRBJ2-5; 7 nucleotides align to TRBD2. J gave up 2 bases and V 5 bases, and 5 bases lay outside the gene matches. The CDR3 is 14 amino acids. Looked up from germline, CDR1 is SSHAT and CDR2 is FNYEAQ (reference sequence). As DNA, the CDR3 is TGTGCCAGCAGCATCTCGGGACTACAAGAGACCCAGTACTTC. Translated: CASSISGLQETQYF. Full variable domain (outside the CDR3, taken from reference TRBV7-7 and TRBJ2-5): GAGVSQSPRYKVTKRGQDVTLRCDPISSHATLYWYQQALGQGPEFLTYFNYEAQPDKSGLPSDRFSAERPEGSISTLTIQRTEQRDSAMYRCASSISGLQETQYFGPGTRLLVL.

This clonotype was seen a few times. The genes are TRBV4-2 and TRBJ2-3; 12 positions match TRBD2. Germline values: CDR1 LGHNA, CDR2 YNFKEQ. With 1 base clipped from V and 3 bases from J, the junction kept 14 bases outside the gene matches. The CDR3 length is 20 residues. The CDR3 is CASSQARSWLAGGRTDTQYF. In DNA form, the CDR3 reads TGTGCCAGCAGCCAAGCCCGAAGTTGGCTAGCGGGGGGGCGGACAGATACGCAGTATTTT.

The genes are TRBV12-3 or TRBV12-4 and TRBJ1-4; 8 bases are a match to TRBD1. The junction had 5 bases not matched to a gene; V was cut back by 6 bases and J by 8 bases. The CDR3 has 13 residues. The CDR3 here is CASRTGVQEKLFF. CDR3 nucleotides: TGTGCCAGCAGGACAGGGGTACAAGAAAAACTGTTTTTT.

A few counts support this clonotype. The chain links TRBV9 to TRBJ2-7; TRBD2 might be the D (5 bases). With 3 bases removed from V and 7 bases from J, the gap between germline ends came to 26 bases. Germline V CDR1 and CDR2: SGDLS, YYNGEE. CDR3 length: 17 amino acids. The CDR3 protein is CASSASPRSGAMGEQYF. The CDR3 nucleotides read TGTGCCAGCAGCGCCTCGCCGCGAAGCGGAGCCATGGGGGAGCAGTACTTC.

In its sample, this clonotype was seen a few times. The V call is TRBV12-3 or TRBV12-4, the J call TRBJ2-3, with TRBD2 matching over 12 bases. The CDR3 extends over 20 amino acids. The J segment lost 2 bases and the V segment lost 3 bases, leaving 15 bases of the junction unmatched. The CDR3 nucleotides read TGTGCCAGCAGTTTTCCCTCAAGACTAGCGGGGGCAACCCCCACAGATACGCAGTATTTT. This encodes CASSFPSRLAGATPTDTQYF.

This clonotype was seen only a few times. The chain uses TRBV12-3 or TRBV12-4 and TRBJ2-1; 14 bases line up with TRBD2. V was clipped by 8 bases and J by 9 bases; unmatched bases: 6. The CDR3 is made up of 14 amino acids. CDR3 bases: TGTGCCAGCGAGTCGGGACTAGCGGGAGTTGAGCAGTTCTTC. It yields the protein CASESGLAGVEQFF.

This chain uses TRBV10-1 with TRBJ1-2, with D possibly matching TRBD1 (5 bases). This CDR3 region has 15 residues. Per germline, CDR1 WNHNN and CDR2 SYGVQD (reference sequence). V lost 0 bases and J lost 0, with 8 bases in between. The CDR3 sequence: CASSESGTANYGYTF. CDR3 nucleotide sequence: TGCGCCAGCAGTGAGTCGGGGACGGCTAACTATGGCTACACCTTC.